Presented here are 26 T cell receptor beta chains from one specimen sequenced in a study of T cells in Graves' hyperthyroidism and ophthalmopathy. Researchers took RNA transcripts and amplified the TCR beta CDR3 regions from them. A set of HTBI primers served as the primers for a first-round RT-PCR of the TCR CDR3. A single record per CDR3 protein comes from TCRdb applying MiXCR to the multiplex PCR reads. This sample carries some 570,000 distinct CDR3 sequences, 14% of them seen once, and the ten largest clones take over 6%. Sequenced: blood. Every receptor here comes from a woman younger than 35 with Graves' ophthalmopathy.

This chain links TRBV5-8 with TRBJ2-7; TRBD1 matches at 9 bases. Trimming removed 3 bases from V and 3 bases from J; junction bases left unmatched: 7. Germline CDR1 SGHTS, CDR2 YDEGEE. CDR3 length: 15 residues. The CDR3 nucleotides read TGTGCCAGCAGCTCCGGGACAGGGTCTGGCTACGAGCAGTACTTC. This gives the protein CASSSGTGSGYEQYF. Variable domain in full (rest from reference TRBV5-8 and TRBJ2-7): EAGVTQSPTHLIKTRGQQATLRCSPISGHTSVYWYQQALGLGLQFLLWYDEGEERNRGNFPPRFSGRQFPNYSSELNVNALELEDSALYLCASSSGTGSGYEQYFGPGTRLTVT.

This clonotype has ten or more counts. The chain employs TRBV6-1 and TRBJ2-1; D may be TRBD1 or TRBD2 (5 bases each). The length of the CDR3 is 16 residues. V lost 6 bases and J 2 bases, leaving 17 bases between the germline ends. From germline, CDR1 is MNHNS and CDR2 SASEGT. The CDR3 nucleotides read TGTGCCAGCAGCCTGGGAGTAGGGGAACCCTACAATGAGCAGTTCTTC. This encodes CASSLGVGEPYNEQFF.

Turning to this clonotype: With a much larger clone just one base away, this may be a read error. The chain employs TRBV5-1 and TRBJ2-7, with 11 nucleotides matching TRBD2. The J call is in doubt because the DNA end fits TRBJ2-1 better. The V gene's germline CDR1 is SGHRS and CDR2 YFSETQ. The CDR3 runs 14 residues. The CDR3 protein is CASSISGGAYEQFF. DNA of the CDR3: TGCGCCAGCAGCATTAGCGGGGGGGCCTACGAGCAGTTCTTC.

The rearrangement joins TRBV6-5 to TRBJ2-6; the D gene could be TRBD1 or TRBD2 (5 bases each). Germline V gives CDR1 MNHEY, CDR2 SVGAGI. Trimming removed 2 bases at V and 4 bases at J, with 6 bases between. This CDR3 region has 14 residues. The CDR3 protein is CASSYRDGANVLTF. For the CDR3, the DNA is TGTGCCAGCAGTTACAGGGACGGGGCCAACGTCCTGACTTTC.

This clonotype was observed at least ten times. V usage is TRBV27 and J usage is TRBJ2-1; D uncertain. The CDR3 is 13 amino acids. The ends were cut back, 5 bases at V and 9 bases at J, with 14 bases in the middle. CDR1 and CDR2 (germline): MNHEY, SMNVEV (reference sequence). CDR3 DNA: TGTGCCAGCAGTCCCGCCCGAGGCGGTGAGCAGTTCTTC. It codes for CASSPARGGEQFF.

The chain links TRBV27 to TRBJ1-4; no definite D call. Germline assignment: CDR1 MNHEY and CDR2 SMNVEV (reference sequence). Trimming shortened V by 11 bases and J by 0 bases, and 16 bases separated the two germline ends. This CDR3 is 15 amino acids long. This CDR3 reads CAAGPLGTTNEKLFF. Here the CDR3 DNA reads TGTGCCGCAGGCCCCCTCGGTACAACTAATGAAAAACTGTTTTTT.

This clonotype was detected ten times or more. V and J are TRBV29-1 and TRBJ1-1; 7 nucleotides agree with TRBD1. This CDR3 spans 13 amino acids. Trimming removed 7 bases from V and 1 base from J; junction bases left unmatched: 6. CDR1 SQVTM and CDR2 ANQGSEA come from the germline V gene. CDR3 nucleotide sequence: TGCAGCGGAACGGGACAGCGGAACACTGAAGCTTTCTTT. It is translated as CSGTGQRNTEAFF.

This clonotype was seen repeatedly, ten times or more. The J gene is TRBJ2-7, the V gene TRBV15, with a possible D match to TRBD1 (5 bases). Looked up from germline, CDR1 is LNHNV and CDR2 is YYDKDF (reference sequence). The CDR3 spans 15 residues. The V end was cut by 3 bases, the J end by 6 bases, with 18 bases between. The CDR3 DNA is TGTGCCACCAGCAGCCCCTTGGGGCAAGTTCCCGAGCAGTACTTC. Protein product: CATSSPLGQVPEQYF.

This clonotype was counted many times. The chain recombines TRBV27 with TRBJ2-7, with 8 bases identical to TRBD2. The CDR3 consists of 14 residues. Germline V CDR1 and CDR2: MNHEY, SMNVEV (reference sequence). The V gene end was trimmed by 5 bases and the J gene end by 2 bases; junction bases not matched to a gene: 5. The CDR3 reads CASSRGGKPYEQYF. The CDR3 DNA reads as TGTGCCAGCAGTCGGGGGGGGAAACCCTACGAGCAGTACTTC.

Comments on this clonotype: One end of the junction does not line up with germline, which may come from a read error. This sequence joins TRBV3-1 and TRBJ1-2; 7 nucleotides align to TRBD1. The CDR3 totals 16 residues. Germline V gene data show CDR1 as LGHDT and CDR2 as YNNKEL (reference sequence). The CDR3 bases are TGCGCCAGCAGCCAAGAGGGACAGTGGAATAACTATGGCTACACCTTC. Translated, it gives CASSQEGQWNNYGYTF.

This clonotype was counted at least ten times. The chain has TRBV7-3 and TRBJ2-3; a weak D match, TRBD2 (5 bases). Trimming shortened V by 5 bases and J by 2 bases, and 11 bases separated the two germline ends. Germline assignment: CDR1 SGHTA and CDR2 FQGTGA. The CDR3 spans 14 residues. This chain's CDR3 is CASSPRADTDTQYF. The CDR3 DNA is TGTGCCAGCAGCCCGCGAGCGGACACAGATACGCAGTATTTT.

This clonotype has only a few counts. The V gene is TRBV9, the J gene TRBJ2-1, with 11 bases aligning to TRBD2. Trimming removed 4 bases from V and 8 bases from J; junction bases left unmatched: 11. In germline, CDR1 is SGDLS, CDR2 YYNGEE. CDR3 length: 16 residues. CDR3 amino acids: CASSPPSGTSGDEQFF. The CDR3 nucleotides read TGTGCCAGCAGCCCCCCGTCCGGGACTAGCGGCGATGAGCAGTTCTTC.

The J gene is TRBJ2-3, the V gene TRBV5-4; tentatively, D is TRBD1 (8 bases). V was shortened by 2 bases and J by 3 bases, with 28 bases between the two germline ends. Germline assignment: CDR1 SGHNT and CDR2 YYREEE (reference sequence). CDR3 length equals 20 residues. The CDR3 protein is CASSLTGAGQALSGTDTQYF. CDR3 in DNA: TGTGCCAGCAGCTTAACCGGAGCGGGACAGGCCCTTAGTGGAACAGATACGCAGTATTTT.

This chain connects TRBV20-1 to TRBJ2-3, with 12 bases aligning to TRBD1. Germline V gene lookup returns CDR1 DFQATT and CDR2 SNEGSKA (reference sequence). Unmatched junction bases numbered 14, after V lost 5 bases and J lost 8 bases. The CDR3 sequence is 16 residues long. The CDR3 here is CSARHPGTGGLVTQYF. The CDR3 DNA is TGCAGTGCTCGACATCCCGGGACAGGGGGCTTGGTTACGCAGTATTTT.

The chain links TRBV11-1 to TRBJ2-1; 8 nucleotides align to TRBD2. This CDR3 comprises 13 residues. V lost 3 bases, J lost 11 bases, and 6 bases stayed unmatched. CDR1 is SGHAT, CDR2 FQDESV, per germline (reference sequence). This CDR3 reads CASSFPSGQKQFF. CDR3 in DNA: TGTGCCAGCAGCTTCCCTAGCGGGCAAAAGCAGTTCTTC.

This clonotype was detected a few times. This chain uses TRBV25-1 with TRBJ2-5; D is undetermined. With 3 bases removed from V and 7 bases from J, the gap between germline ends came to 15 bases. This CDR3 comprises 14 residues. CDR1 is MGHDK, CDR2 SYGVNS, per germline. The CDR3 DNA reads TGTGCCAGCAGTGATAGCCAAAGGCCTACGACCCAGTACTTC. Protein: CASSDSQRPTTQYF.

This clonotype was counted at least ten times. This CDR3 is CASRQAEGEQYF. The CDR3 nucleotides read TGCGCCAGCAGGCAGGCCGAGGGCGAGCAGTACTTC. The chain uses TRBV5-1 and TRBJ2-7; possibly TRBD2 for D (5 bases). Trimming removed 5 bases at V and 6 bases at J, with 12 bases between. The CDR3 has 12 amino acids. Germline-derived CDR1 and CDR2 are SGHRS and YFSETQ.

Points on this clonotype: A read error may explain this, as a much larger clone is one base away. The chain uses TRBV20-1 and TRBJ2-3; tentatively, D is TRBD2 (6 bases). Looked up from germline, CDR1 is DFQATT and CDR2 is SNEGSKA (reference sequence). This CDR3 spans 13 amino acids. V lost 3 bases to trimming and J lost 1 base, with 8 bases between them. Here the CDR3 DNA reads TGCAGTGCTAGGTGCGGGGGCACAGATACGCAGTATTTT. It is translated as CSARCGGTDTQYF.

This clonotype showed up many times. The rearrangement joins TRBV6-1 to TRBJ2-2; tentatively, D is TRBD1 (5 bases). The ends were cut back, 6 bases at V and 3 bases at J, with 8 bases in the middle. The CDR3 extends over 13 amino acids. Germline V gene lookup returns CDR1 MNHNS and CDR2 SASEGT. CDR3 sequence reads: CASSFRDTGELFF. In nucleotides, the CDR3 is TGTGCCAGCAGCTTCAGGGACACCGGGGAGCTGTTTTTT.

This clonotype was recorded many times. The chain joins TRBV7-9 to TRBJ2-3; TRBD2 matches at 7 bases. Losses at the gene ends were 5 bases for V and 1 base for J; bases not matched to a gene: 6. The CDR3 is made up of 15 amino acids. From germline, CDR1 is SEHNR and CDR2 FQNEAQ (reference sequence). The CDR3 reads CASSPSGVRTDTQYF. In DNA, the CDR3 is TGTGCCAGCAGCCCCAGCGGGGTCCGCACAGATACGCAGTATTTT.

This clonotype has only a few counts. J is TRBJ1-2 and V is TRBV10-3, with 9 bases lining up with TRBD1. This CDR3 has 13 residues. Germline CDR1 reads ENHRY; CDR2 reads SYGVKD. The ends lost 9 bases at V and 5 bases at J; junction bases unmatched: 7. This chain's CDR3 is CAIKPDRGYGYTF. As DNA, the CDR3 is TGTGCCATTAAACCAGACAGGGGGTATGGCTACACCTTC.

DNA for the CDR3: TGTGCCAGCAGTTTGACTAGCGGGAGGGTACTAGCCAAAAACATTCAGTACTTC. Translation gives CASSLTSGRVLAKNIQYF. The chain employs TRBV12-3 or TRBV12-4 and TRBJ2-4, with 14 nucleotides matching TRBD2. The CDR3 runs to 18 residues. The V segment lost 3 bases and the J segment 0 bases; nucleotides outside the gene matches: 4.

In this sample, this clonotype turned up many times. CDR3 residues: CASTLRSSPVEAFF. The CDR3 DNA sequence: TGTGCCAGCACTCTCAGGAGTAGCCCAGTTGAAGCTTTCTTT. The gene calls are TRBV2 and TRBJ1-1; D is unresolved. The CDR3 has 14 residues. CDR1 is SNHLY, CDR2 FYNNEI, per germline. The V gene lost 7 bases and the J gene lost 7 bases, with 19 bases spanning the gap.

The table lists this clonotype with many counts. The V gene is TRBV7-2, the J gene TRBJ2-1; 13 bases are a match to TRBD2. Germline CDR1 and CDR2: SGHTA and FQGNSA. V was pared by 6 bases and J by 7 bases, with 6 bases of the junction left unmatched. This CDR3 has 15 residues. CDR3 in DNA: TGTGCCAGCAGGCAAGGGACTAGCGGGATGAATGAGCAGTTCTTC. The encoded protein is CASRQGTSGMNEQFF.

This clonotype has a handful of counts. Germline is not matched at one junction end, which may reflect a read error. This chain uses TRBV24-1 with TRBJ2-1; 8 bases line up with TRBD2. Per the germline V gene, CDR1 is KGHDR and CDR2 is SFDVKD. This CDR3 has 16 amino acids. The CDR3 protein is CAASDFPGLVHNEQFF. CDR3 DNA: TGTGCCGCCAGTGATTTCCCGGGACTAGTCCACAATGAGCAGTTCTTC.

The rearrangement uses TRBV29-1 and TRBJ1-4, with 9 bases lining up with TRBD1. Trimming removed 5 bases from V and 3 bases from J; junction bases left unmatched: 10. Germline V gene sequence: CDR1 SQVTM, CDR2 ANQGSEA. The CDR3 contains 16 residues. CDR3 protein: CSVSGQGTWPNEKLFF. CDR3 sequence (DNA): TGCAGCGTTAGCGGACAGGGGACTTGGCCTAATGAAAAACTGTTTTTT.